The next 3 T cell receptor beta chains were all read from a single sample in a study of cytomegalovirus exposure and HLA in healthy donors. TCRdb's copy holds only in-frame clones and misses some; the assay was immunoSEQ multiplex PCR. The sample includes 57,000 or so clones, about 96% of them seen just once. Sequencing used PBMCs. These receptors were obtained from a man aged 18 to 35 in good health and CMV-seronegative.

The chain recombines TRBV6-5 with TRBJ2-7; no definite D call. Per germline, CDR1 MNHEY and CDR2 SVGAGI. The CDR3 sequence is 15 residues long. Deletions cut 6 bases from V and 2 bases from J, with 17 bases between. CDR3 DNA: TGTGCCAGCAGCCCAGACCTAGTAGCCACCTACGAGCAGTACTTC. Translation gives CASSPDLVATYEQYF.

V is TRBV6-5 and J is TRBJ1-1; tentative D call: TRBD1 (5 bases). V shed 6 bases and J shed 6 bases, with 14 bases lying between them. Per the germline V gene, CDR1 is MNHEY and CDR2 is SVGAGI. The CDR3 runs to 13 residues. The CDR3 reads CASSPWRGSEAFF. DNA for the CDR3: TGTGCCAGCAGCCCATGGCGGGGGTCTGAAGCTTTCTTT.

The V gene is TRBV28, the J gene TRBJ1-5; a possible D gene is TRBD1 (6 bases). This CDR3 contains 18 residues. The V end lost 5 bases, the J end lost 0 bases, and 20 bases lay between the germline ends. Per the germline V gene, CDR1 is MDHEN and CDR2 is SYDVKM. This chain's CDR3 is CASSPSGTQLYSNQPQHF. The CDR3 region has the DNA TGTGCCAGCAGTCCGTCCGGGACACAACTCTATAGCAATCAGCCCCAGCATTTT.